This T cell receptor (beta chain) was recorded in a study of long-term antiretroviral therapy in people with HIV. Whole-study context: The oldest specimens predate the 2015 immediate-ART recommendation by about a decade.

The assay used was immunoSEQ (version v3.0), run at survey level. Produced via immunoSEQ multiplex PCR; TCRdb's table is partial and in-frame only. The sample yields 25,000 to 30,000 clones, 80% to 90% seen once. Trimming took 5 bases from V and 2 from J, leaving 16 bases between them. The CDR3 is made up of 15 amino acids. The germline V gene encodes CDR1 SGHTA and CDR2 FQGNSA. At minimum, one pre-ART and two post-ART PBMC samples were obtained from each donor. The sequence was collected from a woman aged 18 to 35 with HIV. The chain combines TRBV7-2 with TRBJ2-7; tentatively, D is TRBD1 (5 bases). Material: unsorted PBMCs, obtained 1.8 years after starting antiretroviral therapy. CDR3: CASSTQRKGTYEQYF. CDR3 coding DNA: TGTGCCAGCAGCACTCAACGGAAGGGGACCTACGAGCAGTACTTC.